This T cell receptor (beta chain) comes out of a study of OX40 agonist ivuxolimab in advanced cancers. Findings and caveats of the study: Some patients who did not respond also had low normalized T-cell clonal expansion.

Repertoires were generated with immunoSEQ multiplex PCR, while TCRdb's copy carries only in-frame clones and drops some. The sample records 68,000 or so clones, 70% to 90% being singletons. With respect to this clone: Its antigen is as yet unknown.

V lost 2 bases and J 4 bases, leaving 18 bases between the germline ends. Germline CDR1 is SGDLS and CDR2 is YYNGEE. CDR3 length: 16 residues. Material: CD4+ or CD8+ T cells sorted from blood, obtained in a trial of the OX40 agonist ivuxolimab. The clonotype was recovered from an adult with an advanced solid tumor such as melanoma, head and neck, liver or kidney cancer. The genes are TRBV9 and TRBJ1-2, with a possible D match to TRBD1 (5 bases). The CDR3 loop reads CASSVAGLAEIYGYTF. CDR3 bases: TGTGCCAGCAGCGTCGCAGGGCTAGCAGAAATCTATGGCTACACCTTC. Full variable domain (outside the CDR3, taken from reference TRBV9 and TRBJ1-2): DSGVTQTPKHLITATGQRVTLRCSPRSGDLSVYWYQQSLDQGLQFLIQYYNGEERAKGNILERFSAQQFPDLHSELNLSSLELGDSALYFCASSVAGLAEIYGYTFGSGTRLTVV.